This TCR beta chain is drawn from a study of beta chain features in type 1 diabetes. About the research overall: Age, gender and cell yields were alike across patients and healthy donors.

The CDR3 totals 14 residues. The V end was cut by 4 bases, the J end by 5 bases, with 11 bases between. The germline V gene encodes CDR1 SGHDN and CDR2 FVKESK. Study results and limitations: A PCR bias possibly favoring shorter templates would apply equally to patients and controls. The study found moderately but significantly shorter TCRB CDR3s in all four CD4+ subsets of Type 1 diabetes patients. More deletions and fewer insertions at VDJ junctions were found in patients with type 1 diabetes.

Expressed TCRB transcripts got sequenced, as all isolated RNA was reverse transcribed. The read count averaged roughly 3.5 million across naive, central memory and regulatory T cell samples. Clones were sequenced by immunoSEQ multiplex PCR, and TCRdb holds only the in-frame ones, with some missing. The sample yields around 250,000 clones, over 20% seen once. A note on this clone: Antigen specificity is unknown.

The clonotype originates from a woman aged 40 to 49 with type 1 diabetes. The chain couples TRBV14 to TRBJ1-4; D may be TRBD1 (5 bases). The sequencing sample was made of naive CD4+ T cells from blood. The CDR3, as DNA: TGTGCCAGCAGCCGAGCAGGGCTGAATGAAAAACTGTTTTTT. It yields the protein CASSRAGLNEKLFF.